The 11 T cell receptor beta chains in this list originate from one sample, sequenced in a study of T cell repertoires in cytomegalovirus infection. Their recognized antigens are unknown. MiXCR was run by TCRdb on the reads, yielding one entry per CDR3 protein. This table has 95,000 to 120,000 distinct CDR3 sequences, about 30% appearing once. This sample comprised CD8+ T cells from cultured PBMCs, obtained from culture after CMV antigen stimulation. The receptors derive from a human donor in good health (CMV status not recorded). Some clones in this sample may be carry-over from other donors' samples.

A single count supports this clonotype. This sequence joins TRBV9 and TRBJ2-5; 7 bases line up with TRBD2. J gave up 2 bases and V 0 bases, and 7 bases lay outside the gene matches. The CDR3 sequence is 16 residues long. Germline V gene lookup returns CDR1 SGDLS and CDR2 YYNGEE. The CDR3 DNA reads as TGTGCCAGCAGCGTAGGGACTCTAGCGGCTCAAGAGACCCAGTACTTC. Its protein product is CASSVGTLAAQETQYF.

This clonotype was picked up many times. V gene TRBV19 combines with J gene TRBJ2-7; 8 bases agree with TRBD1. V lost 4 bases, J lost 0 bases, and 5 bases stayed unmatched. The CDR3 length is 15 residues. The germline V gene encodes CDR1 LNHDA and CDR2 SQIVND (reference sequence). The CDR3 protein is CASSTRQGISYEQYF. The CDR3 DNA is TGTGCCAGTAGTACCCGACAGGGGATCTCCTACGAGCAGTACTTC.

This rearrangement joins TRBV11-2 to TRBJ2-7, with D possibly TRBD2 on 5 matching bases. Germline CDR1 is SGHAT and CDR2 is FQNNGV. V lost 5 bases and J 3 bases, leaving 20 bases between the germline ends. The CDR3 is 16 amino acids. The CDR3 nucleotides are TGTGCCAGCAGCAAAATAGCACCGGGGTTAGGCTACGAGCAGTACTTC. Encoded protein: CASSKIAPGLGYEQYF.

The V gene is TRBV20-1, the J gene TRBJ1-5; D remains unclear. CDR3 size: 16 residues. Trimming took 0 bases from V and 5 from J, leaving 17 bases between them. The V gene's germline CDR1 is DFQATT and CDR2 SNEGSKA (reference sequence). This CDR3 reads CSARDIIKSDDQPQHF. The DNA of the CDR3 is TGCAGTGCTAGAGATATAATAAAGTCGGACGATCAGCCCCAGCATTTT.

This chain joins TRBV9 and TRBJ2-7; no clear D gene. Germline values: CDR1 SGDLS, CDR2 YYNGEE. The CDR3 loop spans 11 amino acids. V gave up 2 bases and J gave up 6 bases, with 6 bases separating them. The DNA of the CDR3 is TGTGCCAGCAGCGTGACTTCCGAGCAGTACTTC. It specifies CASSVTSEQYF.

This clonotype was seen at least ten times. The gene calls are TRBV7-2 and TRBJ1-4; a possible D gene is TRBD1 (5 bases). The CDR3 totals 14 residues. V was trimmed by 2 bases and J by 8 bases, leaving 12 bases between them. Per germline, CDR1 SGHTA and CDR2 FQGNSA. For the CDR3, the DNA is TGTGCCAGCAGCTTAATAGGGGCGAGGGAAAAACTGTTTTTT. Translating gives CASSLIGAREKLFF.

This clonotype occurred a few times. DNA of the CDR3: TGTGCCAGCAGTTCCCAAGTTATAGGGAGCTCCTACAATGAGCAGTTCTTC. Encoded protein: CASSSQVIGSSYNEQFF. V gene TRBV28 combines with J gene TRBJ2-1, with a possible D match to TRBD2 (5 bases). The germline V and J ends were trimmed by 4 bases and 0 bases, with 16 bases remaining between them. This CDR3 comprises 17 residues. Per the germline V gene, CDR1 is MDHEN and CDR2 is SYDVKM.

This chain uses TRBV19 with TRBJ2-7; D is undetermined. V was clipped by 0 bases and J by 5 bases, with 17 bases between them. Germline CDR1 reads LNHDA; CDR2 reads SQIVND (reference sequence). The CDR3 covers 16 residues. The CDR3 DNA reads TGTGCCAGTAGTATAGACCAAGCACAAGGGTTCGACGAGCAGTACTTC. Its protein is CASSIDQAQGFDEQYF.

The chain couples TRBV19 to TRBJ2-1; 10 bases agree with TRBD1. CDR3 size: 14 residues. The V gene end was trimmed by 8 bases and the J gene end by 4 bases; junction bases not matched to a gene: 5. Germline V gene sequence: CDR1 LNHDA, CDR2 SQIVND (reference sequence). CDR3 in DNA: TGTGCCAGTGGGACAGGGGCGGGTTACAATGAGCAGTTCTTC. It codes for CASGTGAGYNEQFF.

The J gene is TRBJ1-6, the V gene TRBV2; D is uncertain. V was shortened by 2 bases and J by 0 bases, with 8 bases between the two germline ends. The CDR3 runs to 16 residues. Germline values: CDR1 SNHLY, CDR2 FYNNEI. CDR3 nucleotide sequence: TGTGCCAGCAGTGAAAAACAAAGCTCCTATAATTCACCCCTCCACTTT. Amino acids: CASSEKQSSYNSPLHF.

Regarding this clonotype: A much larger clone lies a single base off, so this may be a read error. The chain links TRBV7-6 to TRBJ2-1, with D tentatively TRBD1 (5 bases). This CDR3 contains 16 residues. Germline loops: CDR1 SGHVS, CDR2 FNYEAQ. CDR3 in DNA: TGTGTCAGCAGCTTAGTTCTAGGGGTCGCCTACAATGAGCAGTTCTTC. This gives the protein CVSSLVLGVAYNEQFF.